One and the same sample provided the 5 T cell receptor beta chains below, sequenced in a study of cytomegalovirus exposure and HLA in healthy donors. Use of 60 Vbeta and 13 Jbeta primers characterized the PCR. Sequencing was performed with immunoSEQ multiplex PCR; in TCRdb, only in-frame clones are kept and a portion is missing. The sample records 70,000 to 95,000 clones, 62% being singletons. The sample consisted of PBMCs. These receptors were collected from a woman under 40 in good health and CMV-seropositive.

Details on this clone: At one end, the junction sequence differs from germline, possibly due to a read error. The chain couples TRBV29-1 to TRBJ1-2; TRBD1 aligns across 7 bases. Germline CDR1 reads SQVTM; CDR2 reads ANQGSEA. The CDR3 spans 11 residues. CDR3: CSVGRGDGYPF. The CDR3 DNA reads TGCAGCGTTGGCAGGGGGGATGGCTACCCCTTC.

With respect to this clone: No conserved phenylalanine or tryptophan is present at the end of the CDR3, so a read error is the likely explanation. Because the CDR3's place on the DNA is in doubt, the DNA is left out and the CDR3 is given as listed by TCRdb. This chain uses TRBV5-1 with TRBJ2-3; whether TRBD2, the table's D call, matches the DNA was not checked. Germline-derived CDR1 and CDR2 are SGHRS and YFSETQ. The CDR3 contains 8 residues when both ends are counted. This chain's CDR3 is CASSLTSH.

This clone was counted a few times. This rearrangement joins TRBV7-9 to TRBJ2-7; the D is unclear. The CDR3 is 11 amino acids. Trimming removed 5 bases from V and 3 bases from J, with 5 bases in between. The V gene's germline CDR1 is SEHNR and CDR2 FQNEAQ (reference sequence). The CDR3 loop reads CASSAHYEQYF. CDR3 DNA sequence: TGTGCCAGCAGCGCGCACTACGAGCAGTACTTC.

The chain carries TRBV9 and TRBJ2-3; 12 nucleotides line up with TRBD2. The CDR3 runs 16 residues. Germline V gene lookup returns CDR1 SGDLS and CDR2 YYNGEE. J was trimmed by 0 bases and V by 4 bases; bases with no gene match: 3. The DNA of the CDR3 is TGTGCCAGCAGCCCCCTAGCGGGGGGGAGCACAGATACGCAGTATTTT. It encodes CASSPLAGGSTDTQYF. The full variable domain, completed using reference TRBV9 and TRBJ2-3, is DSGVTQTPKHLITATGQRVTLRCSPRSGDLSVYWYQQSLDQGLQFLIQYYNGEERAKGNILERFSAQQFPDLHSELNLSSLELGDSALYFCASSPLAGGSTDTQYFGPGTRLTVL.

The genes are TRBV7-8 and TRBJ2-7, with 9 bases identical to TRBD1. J was trimmed by 3 bases and V by 6 bases; bases with no gene match: 9. The CDR3 runs to 15 residues. Germline V gene sequence: CDR1 SGHVS, CDR2 FQNEAQ. CDR3 coding DNA: TGTGCCAGCAGGCCCGACAGGGGGACCCACTACGAGCAGTACTTC. It specifies CASRPDRGTHYEQYF.